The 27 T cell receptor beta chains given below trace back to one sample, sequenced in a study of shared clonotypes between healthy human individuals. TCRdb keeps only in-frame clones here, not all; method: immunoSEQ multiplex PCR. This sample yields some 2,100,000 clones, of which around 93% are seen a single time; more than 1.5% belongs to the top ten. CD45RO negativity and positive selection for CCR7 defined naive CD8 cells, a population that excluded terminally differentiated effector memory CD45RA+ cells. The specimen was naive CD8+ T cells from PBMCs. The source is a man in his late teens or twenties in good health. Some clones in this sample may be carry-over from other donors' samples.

Here the CDR3 DNA reads TGTGCCAGCAGCCCCTTCGCGGCGAGACAGACAGATACGCAGTATTTT. This translates into CASSPFAARQTDTQYF. The chain couples TRBV27 to TRBJ2-3; D is possibly TRBD1 (5 bases). The germline V and J ends were trimmed by 6 bases and 3 bases, with 19 bases remaining between them. CDR3 length: 16 residues. Per germline, CDR1 MNHEY and CDR2 SMNVEV (reference sequence).

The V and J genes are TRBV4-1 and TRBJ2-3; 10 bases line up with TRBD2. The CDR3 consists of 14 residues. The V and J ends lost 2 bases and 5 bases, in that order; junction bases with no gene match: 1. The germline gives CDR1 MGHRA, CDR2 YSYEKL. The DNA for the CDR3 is TGCGCCAGCAGCCAACGACTAGCGGGAGATACGCAGTATTTT. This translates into CASSQRLAGDTQYF.

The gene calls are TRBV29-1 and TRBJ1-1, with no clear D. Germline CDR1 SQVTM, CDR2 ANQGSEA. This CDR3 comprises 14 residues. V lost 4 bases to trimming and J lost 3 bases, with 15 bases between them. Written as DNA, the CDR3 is TGCAGCGTTGTCCCGGGCTTTGGGGACACTGAAGCTTTCTTT. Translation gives CSVVPGFGDTEAFF.

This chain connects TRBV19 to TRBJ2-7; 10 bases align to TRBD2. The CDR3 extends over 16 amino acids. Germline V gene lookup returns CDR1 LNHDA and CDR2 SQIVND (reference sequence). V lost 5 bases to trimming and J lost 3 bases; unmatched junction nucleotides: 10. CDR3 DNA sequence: TGTGCCAGTAGTTCCAAACGGACTAGCGGCTTCTACGAGCAGTACTTC. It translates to CASSSKRTSGFYEQYF.

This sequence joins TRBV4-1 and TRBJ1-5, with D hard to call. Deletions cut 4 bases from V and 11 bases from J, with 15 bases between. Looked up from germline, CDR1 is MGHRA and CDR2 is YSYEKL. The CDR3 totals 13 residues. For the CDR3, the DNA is TGCGCCAGCAGCCCTCGACCCCTGAGGTCCCAGCATTTT. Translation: CASSPRPLRSQHF.

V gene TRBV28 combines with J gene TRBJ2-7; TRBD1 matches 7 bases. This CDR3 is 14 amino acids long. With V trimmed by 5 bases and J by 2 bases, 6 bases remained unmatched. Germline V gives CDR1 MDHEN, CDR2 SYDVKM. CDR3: CASSPDREPYEQYF. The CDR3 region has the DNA TGTGCCAGCAGTCCCGACAGGGAACCCTACGAGCAGTACTTC.

The CDR3 bases are TGTGCCAGCAGCTTAGGCTCAGGGGTGCTTCATGGCTACACCTTC. Encoded protein: CASSLGSGVLHGYTF. The gene calls are TRBV7-9 and TRBJ1-2, with TRBD1 as a possible D gene (6 bases). Germline V gene sequence: CDR1 SEHNR, CDR2 FQNEAQ (reference sequence). The CDR3 consists of 15 residues. V lost 1 base and J 6 bases, leaving 15 bases between the germline ends. Drawing the rest from reference TRBV7-9 and TRBJ1-2, the complete variable domain is DTGVSQNPRHKITKRGQNVTFRCDPISEHNRLYWYRQTLGQGPEFLTYFQNEAQLEKSRLLSDRFSAERPKGSFSTLEIQRTEQGDSAMYLCASSLGSGVLHGYTFGSGTRLTVV.

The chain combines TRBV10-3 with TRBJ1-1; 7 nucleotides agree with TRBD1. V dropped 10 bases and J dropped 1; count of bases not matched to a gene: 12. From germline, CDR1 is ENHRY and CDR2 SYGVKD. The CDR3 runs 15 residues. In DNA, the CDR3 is TGTGCCACCTCAAGAGGGGGCAGTTCGAACACTGAAGCTTTCTTT. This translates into CATSRGGSSNTEAFF.

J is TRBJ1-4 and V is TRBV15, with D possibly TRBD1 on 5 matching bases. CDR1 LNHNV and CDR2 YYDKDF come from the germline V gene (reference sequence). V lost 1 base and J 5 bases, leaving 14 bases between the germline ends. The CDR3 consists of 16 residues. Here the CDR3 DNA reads TGTGCCACCAGCAGAGTGGTCGGGGACTCGAATGAAAAACTGTTTTTT. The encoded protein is CATSRVVGDSNEKLFF.

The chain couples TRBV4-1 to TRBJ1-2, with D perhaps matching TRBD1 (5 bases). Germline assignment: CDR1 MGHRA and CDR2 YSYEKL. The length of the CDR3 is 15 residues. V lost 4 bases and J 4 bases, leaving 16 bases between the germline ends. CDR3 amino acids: CASSLSLRDAYGYTF. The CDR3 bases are TGCGCCAGCAGCCTCTCCTTGAGGGACGCCTATGGCTACACCTTC.

The CDR3 is CASSFPSAGNTEAFF. In DNA form, the CDR3 reads TGTGCCAGCAGTTTCCCCTCGGCGGGGAACACTGAAGCTTTCTTT. The chain links TRBV28 to TRBJ1-1; no clear D. The CDR3 is 15 residues long. V gave up 3 bases and J gave up 1 base, with 12 bases separating them. Germline lookup yields CDR1 MDHEN and CDR2 SYDVKM.

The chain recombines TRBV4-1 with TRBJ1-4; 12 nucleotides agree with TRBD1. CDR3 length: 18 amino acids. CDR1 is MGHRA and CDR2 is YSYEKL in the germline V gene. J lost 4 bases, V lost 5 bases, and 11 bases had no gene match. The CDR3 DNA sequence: TGCGCCAGCAGCTATACACCGGGACAGGGGGCGGATAATGAAAAACTGTTTTTT. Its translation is CASSYTPGQGADNEKLFF.

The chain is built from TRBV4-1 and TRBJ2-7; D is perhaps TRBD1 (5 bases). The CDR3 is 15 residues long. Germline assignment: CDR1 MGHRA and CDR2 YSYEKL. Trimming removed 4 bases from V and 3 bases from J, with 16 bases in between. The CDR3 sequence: CASSPLDKADYEQYF. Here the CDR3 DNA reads TGCGCCAGCAGCCCGTTGGACAAGGCTGACTACGAGCAGTACTTC.

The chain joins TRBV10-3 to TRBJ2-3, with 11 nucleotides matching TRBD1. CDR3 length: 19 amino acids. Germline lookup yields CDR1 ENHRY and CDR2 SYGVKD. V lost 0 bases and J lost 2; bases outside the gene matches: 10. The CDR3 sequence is CAISESSTGQGANTDTQYF. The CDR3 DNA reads TGTGCCATCAGTGAGTCGTCAACCGGACAGGGGGCGAACACAGATACGCAGTATTTT.

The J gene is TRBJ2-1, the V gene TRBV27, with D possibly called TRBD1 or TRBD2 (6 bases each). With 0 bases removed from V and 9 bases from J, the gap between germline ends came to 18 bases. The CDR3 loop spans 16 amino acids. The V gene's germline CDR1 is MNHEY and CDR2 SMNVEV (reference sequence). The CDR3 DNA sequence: TGTGCCAGCAGTTTATCATGGGGGGCGCCTATCGGTGAGCAGTTCTTC. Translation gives CASSLSWGAPIGEQFF.

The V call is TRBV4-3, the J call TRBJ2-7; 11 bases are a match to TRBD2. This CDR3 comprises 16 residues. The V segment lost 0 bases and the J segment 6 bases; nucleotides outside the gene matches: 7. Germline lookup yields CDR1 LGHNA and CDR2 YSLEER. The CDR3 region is CASSQELAGGLFEQYF. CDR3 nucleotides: TGCGCCAGCAGCCAAGAATTAGCGGGAGGGCTCTTCGAGCAGTACTTC.

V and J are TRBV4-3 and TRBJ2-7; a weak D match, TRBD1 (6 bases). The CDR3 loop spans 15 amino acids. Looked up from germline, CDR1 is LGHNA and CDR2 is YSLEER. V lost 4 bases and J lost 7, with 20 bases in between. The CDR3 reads CASSRLWDTMEEQYF. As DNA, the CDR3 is TGCGCCAGCAGCCGCTTATGGGACACGATGGAGGAGCAGTACTTC.

The CDR3 sequence: CASSSQAGVGTDTQYF. The CDR3, as DNA: TGTGCCAGCAGCTCCCAAGCGGGAGTGGGCACAGATACGCAGTATTTT. The V call is TRBV13, the J call TRBJ2-3; 8 nucleotides match TRBD2. Trimming took 4 bases from V and 1 from J; bases not matched to a gene: 7. CDR3 length: 16 residues. Germline loops: CDR1 PRHDT, CDR2 FYEKMQ (reference sequence).

CDR3 sequence (DNA): TGTGCCAGCAGTAAGGGACTTCCCTGGGGCAATGAGCAGTTCTTC. Translated: CASSKGLPWGNEQFF. This sequence joins TRBV5-6 and TRBJ2-1; tentatively, D is TRBD2 (6 bases). Germline V gene data show CDR1 as SGHDT and CDR2 as YYEEEE. Trimming left V 5 bases short and J 6 bases short, with 18 bases between. The CDR3 runs 15 residues.

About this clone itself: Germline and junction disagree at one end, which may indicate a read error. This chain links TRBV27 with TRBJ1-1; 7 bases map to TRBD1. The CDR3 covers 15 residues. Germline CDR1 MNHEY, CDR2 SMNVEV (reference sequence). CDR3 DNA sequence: TGTGCCAGCAGTTTAACAGGGGCACCGAACACTGGAGCTTTCTTT. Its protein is CASSLTGAPNTGAFF.

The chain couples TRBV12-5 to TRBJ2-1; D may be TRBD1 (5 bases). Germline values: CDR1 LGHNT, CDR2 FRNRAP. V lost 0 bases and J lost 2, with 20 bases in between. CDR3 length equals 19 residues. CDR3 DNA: TGTGCTAGTGGTTTGGTACGGTTAAGGGGATTGAGCCCCTACAATGAGCAGTTCTTC. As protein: CASGLVRLRGLSPYNEQFF.

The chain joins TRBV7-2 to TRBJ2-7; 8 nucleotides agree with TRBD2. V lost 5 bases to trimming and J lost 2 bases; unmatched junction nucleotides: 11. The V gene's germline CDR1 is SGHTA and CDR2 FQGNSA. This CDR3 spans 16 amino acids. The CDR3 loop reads CASSPITSGGAYEQYF. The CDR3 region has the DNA TGTGCCAGCAGCCCCATAACTAGCGGAGGGGCCTACGAGCAGTACTTC.

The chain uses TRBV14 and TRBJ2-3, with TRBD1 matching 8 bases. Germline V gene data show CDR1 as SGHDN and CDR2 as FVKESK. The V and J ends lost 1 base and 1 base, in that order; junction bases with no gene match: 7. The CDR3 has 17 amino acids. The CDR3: CASSQVRLTGGTDTQYF. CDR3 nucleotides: TGTGCCAGCAGCCAAGTACGGTTGACAGGGGGCACAGATACGCAGTATTTT.

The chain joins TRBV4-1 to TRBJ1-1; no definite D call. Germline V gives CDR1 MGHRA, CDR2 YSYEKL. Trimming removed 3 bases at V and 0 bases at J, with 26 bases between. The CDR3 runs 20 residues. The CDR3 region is CASSHWASDFLALMNTEAFF. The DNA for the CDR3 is TGCGCCAGCAGCCATTGGGCGAGTGATTTTCTCGCCCTAATGAACACTGAAGCTTTCTTT.

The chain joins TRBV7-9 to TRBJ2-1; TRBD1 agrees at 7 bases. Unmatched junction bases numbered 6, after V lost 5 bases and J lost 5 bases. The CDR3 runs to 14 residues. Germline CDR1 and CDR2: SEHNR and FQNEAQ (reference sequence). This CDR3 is CASSPRDSDNEQFF. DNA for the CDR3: TGTGCCAGCAGCCCTCGGGACAGTGACAATGAGCAGTTCTTC.

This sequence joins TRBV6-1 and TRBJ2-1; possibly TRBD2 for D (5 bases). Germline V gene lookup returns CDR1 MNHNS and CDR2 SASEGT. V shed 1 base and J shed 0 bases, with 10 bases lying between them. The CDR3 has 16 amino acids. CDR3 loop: CASSEDGGRSYNEQFF. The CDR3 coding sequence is TGTGCCAGCAGTGAAGATGGCGGGCGCTCCTACAATGAGCAGTTCTTC.

This CDR3 is CASSLPPGVSYNEQFF. CDR3 nucleotide sequence: TGTGCCAGCAGCTTACCCCCGGGAGTTTCGTACAATGAGCAGTTCTTC. V usage is TRBV7-9 and J usage is TRBJ2-1; D is perhaps TRBD2 (6 bases). The V gene lost 2 bases and the J gene lost 4 bases, with 15 bases spanning the gap. The CDR3 sequence is 16 residues long. Germline V gene data show CDR1 as SEHNR and CDR2 as FQNEAQ (reference sequence).